These T cell receptor beta chains were read from a single sample in a study of T-cell memory formation after mild COVID-19. A single record per CDR3 protein comes from TCRdb applying MiXCR to the 5' RACE reads. Of 400,000 to 500,000 distinct CDR3 sequences in the sample, about 24% were seen once. Sequenced input: PBMCs or a T cell subset sorted from them (not recorded which). These TCRs come from an adult woman who had mild COVID-19 (a few samples of this study predate the infection). Cell type and time point are not known. Each CDR3 is given with its conserved first and last residue. The D gene is left open where the match is weak. Clone size is stated in some rows and not others, as once, few, many or a class when expanded.

d_call: .
clone_size: few
j_call: TRBJ2-1
v_call: TRBV12-3/TRBV12-4
cdr3_aa: CASSLSGRNEQFF
cdr3_nt: TGTGCCAGCAGTCTATCGGGGAGGAATGAGCAGTTCTTC

d_call: TRBD1
clone_size: .
j_call: TRBJ1-1
v_call: TRBV7-9
cdr3_aa: CASSLVALRDRGRRDNTEAFF
cdr3_nt: TGTGCCAGCAGCTTAGTAGCCCTAAGGGACAGGGGACGCAGAGATAACACTGAAGCTTTCTTT

d_call: TRBD2
clone_size: .
j_call: TRBJ2-1
v_call: TRBV7-8
cdr3_aa: CASSRLAGTGYNEQFF
cdr3_nt: TGTGCCAGCAGCCGACTAGCGGGCACCGGGTACAATGAGCAGTTCTTC

d_call: .
clone_size: .
j_call: TRBJ1-2
v_call: TRBV24-1
cdr3_aa: CATSDLTTDYGYTF
cdr3_nt: TGTGCCACCAGTGATTTAACGACGGACTATGGCTACACCTTC

d_call: .
clone_size: few
j_call: TRBJ2-5
v_call: TRBV18
cdr3_aa: CASSRGTYQETQYF
cdr3_nt: TGTGCCAGCTCACGCGGGACGTACCAAGAGACCCAGTACTTC

d_call: .
clone_size: few
j_call: TRBJ1-5
v_call: TRBV27
cdr3_aa: CASSVGDSNQPQHF
cdr3_nt: TGTGCCAGCAGTGTGGGGGATAGCAATCAGCCCCAGCATTTT

d_call: .
clone_size: many
j_call: TRBJ2-6
v_call: TRBV20-1
cdr3_aa: CSASPGHSSSGANVLTF
cdr3_nt: TGCAGTGCTAGCCCGGGACACTCATCCTCTGGGGCCAACGTCCTGACTTTC

d_call: .
clone_size: .
j_call: TRBJ2-3
v_call: TRBV7-2
cdr3_aa: CASSLNSPNTDTQYF
cdr3_nt: TGTGCCAGCAGCTTAAATAGCCCGAACACAGATACGCAGTATTTT

d_call: .
clone_size: few
j_call: TRBJ2-5
v_call: TRBV7-9
cdr3_aa: CASSLSFQETQYF
cdr3_nt: TGTGCCAGCAGCTTAAGCTTCCAAGAGACCCAGTACTTC

d_call: .
clone_size: .
j_call: TRBJ2-1
v_call: TRBV24-1
cdr3_aa: CATSGIGGNEQFF
cdr3_nt: TGTGCCACCAGTGGGATAGGGGGCAATGAGCAGTTCTTC

d_call: .
clone_size: .
j_call: TRBJ2-3
v_call: TRBV7-8
cdr3_aa: CASSMGRTENTQYF
cdr3_nt: TGTGCCAGCAGCATGGGCCGGACAGAAAATACGCAGTATTTT

d_call: .
clone_size: .
j_call: TRBJ2-7
v_call: TRBV6-6
cdr3_aa: CASTTGLSYGNYEQYF
cdr3_nt: TGTGCCAGCACGACCGGACTGAGTTATGGTAACTACGAGCAGTACTTC

d_call: .
clone_size: .
j_call: TRBJ2-3
v_call: TRBV7-9
cdr3_aa: CASSLGFVDTQYF
cdr3_nt: TGTGCCAGCAGCTTGGGATTCGTAGATACGCAGTATTTT

d_call: .
clone_size: few
j_call: TRBJ2-7
v_call: TRBV7-9
cdr3_aa: CASSPGWSEQYF
cdr3_nt: TGTGCCAGCAGCCCTGGGTGGAGCGAGCAGTACTTC

d_call: .
clone_size: .
j_call: TRBJ1-1
v_call: TRBV30
cdr3_aa: CAWSGRRLGRTEAFF
cdr3_nt: TGTGCCTGGAGTGGGAGGCGACTGGGTAGGACTGAAGCTTTCTTT

d_call: .
clone_size: .
j_call: TRBJ1-5
v_call: TRBV5-6
cdr3_aa: CASSLASGSSNQPQHF
cdr3_nt: TGTGCCAGCAGCTTGGCATCAGGGAGTAGCAATCAGCCCCAGCATTTT

d_call: .
clone_size: .
j_call: TRBJ1-1
v_call: TRBV7-8
cdr3_aa: CASSLVRFGGRGTEAFF
cdr3_nt: TGTGCCAGCAGCTTAGTGCGTTTCGGCGGCCGGGGCACTGAAGCTTTCTTT

d_call: .
clone_size: .
j_call: TRBJ1-5
v_call: TRBV25-1
cdr3_aa: CASSQQGNQPQHF
cdr3_nt: TGTGCCAGCAGTCAGCAGGGGAATCAGCCCCAGCATTTT

d_call: TRBD1
clone_size: .
j_call: TRBJ1-5
v_call: TRBV30
cdr3_aa: CAWGQGADQPQHF
cdr3_nt: TGTGCCTGGGGACAGGGGGCAGATCAGCCCCAGCATTTT

d_call: .
clone_size: .
j_call: TRBJ2-2
v_call: TRBV16
cdr3_aa: CASSQMGLAGELFF
cdr3_nt: TGTGCCAGCAGCCAAATGGGTCTCGCCGGGGAGCTGTTTTTT

d_call: .
clone_size: many
j_call: TRBJ1-5
v_call: TRBV12-3/TRBV12-4
cdr3_aa: CASREGNQPQHF
cdr3_nt: TGTGCCAGCAGGGAGGGGAATCAGCCCCAGCATTTT

d_call: TRBD1
clone_size: many
j_call: TRBJ1-2
v_call: TRBV5-1
cdr3_aa: CASSLGQGTGYTF
cdr3_nt: TGCGCCAGCAGCCTGGGACAGGGGACGGGCTACACCTTC

d_call: TRBD1
clone_size: .
j_call: TRBJ1-2
v_call: TRBV4-1
cdr3_aa: CASSPRDRLYNYGYTF
cdr3_nt: TGCGCCAGCAGCCCGCGGGACAGATTATATAACTATGGCTACACCTTC

d_call: TRBD1
clone_size: few
j_call: TRBJ2-2
v_call: TRBV7-3
cdr3_aa: CASSTDRAMNTGELFF
cdr3_nt: TGTGCCAGCAGCACGGACAGGGCCATGAACACCGGGGAGCTGTTTTTT

d_call: .
clone_size: few
j_call: TRBJ2-3
v_call: TRBV7-9
cdr3_aa: CASSSPHSTVTDTQYF
cdr3_nt: TGTGCCAGCAGCTCTCCACACTCGACAGTCACAGATACGCAGTATTTT

d_call: TRBD2
clone_size: many
j_call: TRBJ2-3
v_call: TRBV7-9
cdr3_aa: CASSFAAGAEHTDTQYF
cdr3_nt: TGTGCCAGCAGCTTCGCCGCGGGAGCAGAGCACACAGATACGCAGTATTTT

d_call: .
clone_size: .
j_call: TRBJ1-1
v_call: TRBV12-3/TRBV12-4
cdr3_aa: CASSLNEVPEAFF
cdr3_nt: TGTGCCAGCAGTTTAAACGAGGTTCCTGAAGCTTTCTTT

d_call: TRBD1
clone_size: few
j_call: TRBJ1-2
v_call: TRBV12-3/TRBV12-4
cdr3_aa: CASSCVQTGMTDYGYTF
cdr3_nt: TGTGCCAGCAGCTGCGTACAGACAGGGATGACGGACTATGGCTACACCTTC

d_call: .
clone_size: few
j_call: TRBJ1-2
v_call: TRBV12-3/TRBV12-4
cdr3_aa: CASSLSDSGNGYTF
cdr3_nt: TGTGCCAGCAGTTTAAGCGATTCGGGAAATGGCTACACCTTC

d_call: TRBD1
clone_size: .
j_call: TRBJ2-7
v_call: TRBV6-5
cdr3_aa: CASRTDRERRNEQYF
cdr3_nt: TGTGCCAGCAGGACAGACAGGGAAAGAAGAAACGAGCAGTACTTC

d_call: .
clone_size: few
j_call: TRBJ2-3
v_call: TRBV5-1
cdr3_aa: CASSLEAGTSTDTQYF
cdr3_nt: TGCGCCAGCAGCTTGGAGGCCGGGACTAGCACAGATACGCAGTATTTT

d_call: TRBD2
clone_size: many
j_call: TRBJ2-5
v_call: TRBV5-1
cdr3_aa: CASSFGLAQAETQYF
cdr3_nt: TGCGCCAGCAGCTTCGGACTAGCGCAGGCAGAGACCCAGTACTTC

d_call: .
clone_size: few
j_call: TRBJ2-3
v_call: TRBV5-1
cdr3_aa: CASSLAFGVTDTQYF
cdr3_nt: TGCGCCAGCAGCTTGGCGTTCGGGGTCACAGATACGCAGTATTTT

d_call: .
clone_size: few
j_call: TRBJ2-1
v_call: TRBV7-3
cdr3_aa: CASSPTISNEQFF
cdr3_nt: TGTGCCAGCAGCCCCACGATCAGTAATGAGCAGTTCTTC

d_call: .
clone_size: .
j_call: TRBJ1-2
v_call: TRBV5-1
cdr3_aa: CASSLDRGGQLPFYGYTF
cdr3_nt: TGCGCCAGCAGCTTGGATCGAGGCGGGCAGCTACCTTTCTATGGCTACACCTTC

d_call: .
clone_size: .
j_call: TRBJ1-6
v_call: TRBV6-5
cdr3_aa: CASSYLGRGYNSPLHF
cdr3_nt: TGTGCCAGCAGTTACTTAGGCCGGGGATATAATTCACCCCTCCACTTT

d_call: .
clone_size: .
j_call: TRBJ2-7
v_call: TRBV7-6
cdr3_aa: CASSLAGANYEQYF
cdr3_nt: TGTGCCAGCAGCTTAGCGGGAGCCAACTACGAGCAGTACTTC

d_call: TRBD2
clone_size: .
j_call: TRBJ2-7
v_call: TRBV5-1
cdr3_aa: CASSLTSSGSEYEQYF
cdr3_nt: TGCGCCAGCAGCCTGACATCTAGCGGGAGTGAGTACGAGCAGTACTTC

d_call: TRBD1
clone_size: few
j_call: TRBJ2-7
v_call: TRBV20-1
cdr3_aa: CSGVGQGGSYEQYF
cdr3_nt: TGCAGTGGAGTGGGACAGGGAGGCTCCTACGAGCAGTACTTC

d_call: TRBD2
clone_size: few
j_call: TRBJ2-7
v_call: TRBV5-1
cdr3_aa: CASSFGLAGPENYEQYF
cdr3_nt: TGCGCCAGCAGCTTTGGCCTAGCGGGACCCGAAAACTACGAGCAGTACTTC

d_call: TRBD1
clone_size: .
j_call: TRBJ2-1
v_call: TRBV5-8
cdr3_aa: CASRRDRGPYRSSYNEQFF
cdr3_nt: TGTGCCAGCAGGCGGGACAGGGGGCCCTATAGGAGCTCCTACAATGAGCAGTTCTTC

d_call: TRBD1
clone_size: .
j_call: TRBJ2-7
v_call: TRBV7-6
cdr3_aa: CASSPGTGWAYEQYF
cdr3_nt: TGTGCCAGCAGCCCCGGGACAGGGTGGGCCTACGAGCAGTACTTC

d_call: .
clone_size: .
j_call: TRBJ1-6
v_call: TRBV7-9
cdr3_aa: CASSLVAGSPLHF
cdr3_nt: TGTGCCAGCAGCTTAGTGGCGGGTTCACCCCTCCACTTT

d_call: TRBD1
clone_size: .
j_call: TRBJ1-1
v_call: TRBV6-5
cdr3_aa: CASSRGTGGLEAFF
cdr3_nt: TGTGCCAGCAGCCGCGGGACAGGGGGACTTGAAGCTTTCTTT

d_call: .
clone_size: many
j_call: TRBJ2-5
v_call: TRBV9
cdr3_aa: CASSVRGFEETQYF
cdr3_nt: TGTGCCAGCAGCGTAAGGGGATTTGAGGAGACCCAGTACTTC

d_call: TRBD1
clone_size: .
j_call: TRBJ2-3
v_call: TRBV28
cdr3_aa: CASGLPTGADTQYF
cdr3_nt: TGTGCCAGCGGCCTTCCTACAGGGGCAGATACGCAGTATTTT

d_call: .
clone_size: few
j_call: TRBJ2-5
v_call: TRBV29-1
cdr3_aa: CSAVLSGTISETQYF
cdr3_nt: TGCAGCGCCGTACTTTCGGGTACTATATCAGAGACCCAGTACTTC

d_call: .
clone_size: .
j_call: TRBJ2-1
v_call: TRBV2
cdr3_aa: CASSEGLSWDNEQFF
cdr3_nt: TGTGCCAGCAGTGAGGGTCTTTCTTGGGATAATGAGCAGTTCTTC